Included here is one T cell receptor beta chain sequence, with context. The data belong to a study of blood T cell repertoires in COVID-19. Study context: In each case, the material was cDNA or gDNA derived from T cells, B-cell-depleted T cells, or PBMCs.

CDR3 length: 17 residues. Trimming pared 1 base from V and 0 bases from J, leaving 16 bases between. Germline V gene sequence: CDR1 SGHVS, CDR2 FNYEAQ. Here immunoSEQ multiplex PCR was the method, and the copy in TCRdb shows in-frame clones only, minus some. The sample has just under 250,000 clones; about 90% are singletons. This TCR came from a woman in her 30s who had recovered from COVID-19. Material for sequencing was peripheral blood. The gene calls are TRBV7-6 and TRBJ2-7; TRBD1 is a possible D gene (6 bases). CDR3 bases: TGTGCCAGCAGCTTAGAGGGGACACTTTATCCCTCCTACGAGCAGTACTTC. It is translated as CASSLEGTLYPSYEQYF.